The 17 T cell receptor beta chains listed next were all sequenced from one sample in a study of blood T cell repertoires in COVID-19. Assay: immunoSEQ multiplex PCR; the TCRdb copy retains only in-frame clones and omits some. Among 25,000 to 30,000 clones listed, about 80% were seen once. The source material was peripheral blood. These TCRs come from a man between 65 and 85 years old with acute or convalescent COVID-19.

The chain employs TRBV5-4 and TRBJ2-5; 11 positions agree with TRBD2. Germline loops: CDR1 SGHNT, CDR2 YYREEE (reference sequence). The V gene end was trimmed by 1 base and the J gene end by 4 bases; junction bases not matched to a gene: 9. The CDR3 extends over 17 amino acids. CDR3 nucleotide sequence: TGTGCCAGCAGCTTGTTTAGCGGGGGGGCGATGGGAGAGACCCAGTACTTC. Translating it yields CASSLFSGGAMGETQYF.

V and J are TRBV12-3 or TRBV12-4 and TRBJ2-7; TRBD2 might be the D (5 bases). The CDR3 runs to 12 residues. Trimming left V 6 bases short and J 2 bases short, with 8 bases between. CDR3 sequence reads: CASSSGTYEQYF. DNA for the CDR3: TGTGCCAGCAGCTCGGGGACCTACGAGCAGTACTTC.

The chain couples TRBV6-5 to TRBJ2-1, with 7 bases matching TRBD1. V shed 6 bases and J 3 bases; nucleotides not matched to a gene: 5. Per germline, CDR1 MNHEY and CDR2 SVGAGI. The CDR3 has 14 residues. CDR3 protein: CASSTGDIYNEQFF. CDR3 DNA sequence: TGTGCCAGCAGCACAGGGGATATCTACAATGAGCAGTTCTTC.

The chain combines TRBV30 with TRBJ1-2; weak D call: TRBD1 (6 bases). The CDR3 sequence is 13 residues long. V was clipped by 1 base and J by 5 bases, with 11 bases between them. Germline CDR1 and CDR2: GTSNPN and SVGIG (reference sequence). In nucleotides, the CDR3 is TGTGCCTGGAGTGAGGGCAGGGGATATGGCTACACCTTC. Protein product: CAWSEGRGYGYTF.

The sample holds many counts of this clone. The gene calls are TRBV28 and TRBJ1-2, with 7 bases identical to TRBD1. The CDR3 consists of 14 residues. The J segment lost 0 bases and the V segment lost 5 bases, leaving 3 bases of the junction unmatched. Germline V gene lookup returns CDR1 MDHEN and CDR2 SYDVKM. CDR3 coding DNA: TGTGCCAGCAGTCCAGGGGGGTCTAACTATGGCTACACCTTC. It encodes CASSPGGSNYGYTF.

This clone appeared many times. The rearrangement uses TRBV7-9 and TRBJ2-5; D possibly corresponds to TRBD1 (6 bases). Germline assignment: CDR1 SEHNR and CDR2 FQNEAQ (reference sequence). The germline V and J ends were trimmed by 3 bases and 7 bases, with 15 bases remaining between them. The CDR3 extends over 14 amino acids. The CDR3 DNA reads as TGTGCCAGCAGCTTTGGGTGGGACAAACTGACCCAGTACTTC. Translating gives CASSFGWDKLTQYF.

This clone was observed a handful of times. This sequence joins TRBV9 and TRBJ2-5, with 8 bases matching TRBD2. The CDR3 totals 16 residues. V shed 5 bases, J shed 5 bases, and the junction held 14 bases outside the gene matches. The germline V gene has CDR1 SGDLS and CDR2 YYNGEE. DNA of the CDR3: TGTGCCAGCAGTCCGGGACTAGGGCATCTCGGTGAGACCCAGTACTTC. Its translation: CASSPGLGHLGETQYF.

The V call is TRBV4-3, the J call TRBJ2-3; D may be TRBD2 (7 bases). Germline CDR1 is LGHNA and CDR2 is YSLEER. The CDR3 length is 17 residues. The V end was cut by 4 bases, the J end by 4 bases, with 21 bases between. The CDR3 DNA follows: TGCGCCAGCAGCCCGGACAGCGGGACCGTTCTCCCAGATACGCAGTATTTT. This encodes CASSPDSGTVLPDTQYF.

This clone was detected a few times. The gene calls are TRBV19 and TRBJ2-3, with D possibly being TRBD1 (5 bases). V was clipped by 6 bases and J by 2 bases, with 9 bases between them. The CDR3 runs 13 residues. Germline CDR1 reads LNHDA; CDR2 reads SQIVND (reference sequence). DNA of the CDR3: TGTGCCAGTAGGCAGGGATCCACAGATACGCAGTATTTT. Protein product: CASRQGSTDTQYF.

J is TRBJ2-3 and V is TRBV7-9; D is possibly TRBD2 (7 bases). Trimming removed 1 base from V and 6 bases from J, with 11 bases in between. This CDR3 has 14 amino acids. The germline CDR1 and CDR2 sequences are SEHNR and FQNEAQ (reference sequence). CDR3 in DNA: TGTGCCAGCAGCTTAGGAGGGGGGGCTGATACGCAGTATTTT. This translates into CASSLGGGADTQYF.

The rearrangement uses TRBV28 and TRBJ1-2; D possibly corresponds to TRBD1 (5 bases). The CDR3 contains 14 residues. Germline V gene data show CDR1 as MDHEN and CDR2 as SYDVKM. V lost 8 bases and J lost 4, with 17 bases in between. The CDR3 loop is CASGRGGRSYGYTF. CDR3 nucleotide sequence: TGTGCCAGCGGACGGGGGGGACGGAGCTATGGCTACACCTTC.

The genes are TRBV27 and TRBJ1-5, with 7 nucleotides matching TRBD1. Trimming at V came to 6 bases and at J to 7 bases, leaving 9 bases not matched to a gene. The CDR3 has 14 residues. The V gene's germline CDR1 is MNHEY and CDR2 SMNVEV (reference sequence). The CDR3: CASRRQGGEQPQHF. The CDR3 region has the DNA TGTGCCAGCAGGCGACAGGGAGGAGAACAGCCCCAGCATTTT.

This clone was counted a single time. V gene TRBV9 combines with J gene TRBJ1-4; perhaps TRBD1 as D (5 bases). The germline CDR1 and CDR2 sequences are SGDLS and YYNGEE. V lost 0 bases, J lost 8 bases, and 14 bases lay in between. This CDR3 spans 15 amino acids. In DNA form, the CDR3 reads TGTGCCAGCAGCGTAGGGGCAGGGATACGAGAAAAACTGTTTTTT. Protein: CASSVGAGIREKLFF.

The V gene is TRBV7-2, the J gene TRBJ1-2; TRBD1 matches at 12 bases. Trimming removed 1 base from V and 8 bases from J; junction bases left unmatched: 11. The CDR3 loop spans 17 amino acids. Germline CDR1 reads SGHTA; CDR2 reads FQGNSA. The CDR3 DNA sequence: TGTGCCAGCAGCTTAGACCCTATTGGGGACAGGGGGCAGGGCTACACCTTC. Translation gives CASSLDPIGDRGQGYTF. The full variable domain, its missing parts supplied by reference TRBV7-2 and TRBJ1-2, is GAGVSQSPSNKVTEKGKDVELRCDPISGHTALYWYRQSLGQGLEFLIYFQGNSAPDKSGLPSDRFSAERTGGSVSTLTIQRTQQEDSAVYLCASSLDPIGDRGQGYTFGSGTRLTVV.

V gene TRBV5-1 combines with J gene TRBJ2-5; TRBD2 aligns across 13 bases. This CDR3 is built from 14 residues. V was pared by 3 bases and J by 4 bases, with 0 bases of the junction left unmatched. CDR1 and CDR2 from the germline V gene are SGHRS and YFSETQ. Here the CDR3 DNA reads TGCGCCAGCAGCTGGACTAGCGGGAGAGAGACCCAGTACTTC. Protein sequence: CASSWTSGRETQYF. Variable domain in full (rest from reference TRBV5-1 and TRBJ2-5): KAGVTQTPRYLIKTRGQQVTLSCSPISGHRSVSWYQQTPGQGLQFLFEYFSETQRNKGNFPGRFSGRQFSNSRSEMNVSTLELGDSALYLCASSWTSGRETQYFGPGTRLLVL.

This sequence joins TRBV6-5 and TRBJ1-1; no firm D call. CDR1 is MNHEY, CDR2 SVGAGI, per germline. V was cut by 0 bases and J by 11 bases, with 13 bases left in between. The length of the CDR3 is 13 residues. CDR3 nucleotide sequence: TGTGCCAGCAGTTACTCGTTGTCCGACGGGGCTTTCTTT. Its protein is CASSYSLSDGAFF.

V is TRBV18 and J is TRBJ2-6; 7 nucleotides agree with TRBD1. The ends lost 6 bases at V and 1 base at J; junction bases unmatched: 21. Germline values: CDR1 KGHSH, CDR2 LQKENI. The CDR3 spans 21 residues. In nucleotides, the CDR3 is TGTGCCAGCTCCCTTCGGACAGGAATGACGTCAGGTTGGTCTGGGGCCAACGTCCTGACTTTC. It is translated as CASSLRTGMTSGWSGANVLTF.